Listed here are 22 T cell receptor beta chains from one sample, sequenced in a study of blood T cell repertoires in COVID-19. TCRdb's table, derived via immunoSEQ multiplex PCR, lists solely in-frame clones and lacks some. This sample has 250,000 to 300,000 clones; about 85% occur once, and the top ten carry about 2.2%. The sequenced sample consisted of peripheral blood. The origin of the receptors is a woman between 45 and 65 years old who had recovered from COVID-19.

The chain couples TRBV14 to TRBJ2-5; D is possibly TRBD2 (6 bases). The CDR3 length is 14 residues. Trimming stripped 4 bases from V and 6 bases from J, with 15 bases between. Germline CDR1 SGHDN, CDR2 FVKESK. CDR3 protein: CASSLGLRPQTQYF. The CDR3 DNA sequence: TGTGCCAGCAGCCTGGGACTGCGACCCCAGACCCAGTACTTC. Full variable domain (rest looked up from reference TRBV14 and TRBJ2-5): EAGVTQFPSHSVIEKGQTVTLRCDPISGHDNLYWYRRVMGKEIKFLLHFVKESKQDESGMPNNRFLAERTGGTYSTLKVQPAELEDSGVYFCASSLGLRPQTQYFGPGTRLLVL.

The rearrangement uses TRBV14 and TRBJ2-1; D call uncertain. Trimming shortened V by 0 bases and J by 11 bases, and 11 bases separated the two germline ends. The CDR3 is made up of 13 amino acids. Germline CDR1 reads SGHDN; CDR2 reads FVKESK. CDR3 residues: CASSQDLVVKQFF. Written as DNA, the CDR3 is TGTGCCAGCAGCCAAGATTTGGTAGTAAAGCAGTTCTTC.

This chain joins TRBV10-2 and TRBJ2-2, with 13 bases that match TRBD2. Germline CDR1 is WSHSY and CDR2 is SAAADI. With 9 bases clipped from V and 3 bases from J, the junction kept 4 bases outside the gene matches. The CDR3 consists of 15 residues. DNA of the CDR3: TGCGCCAGTATAGGACTAGCGGGAGACACCGGGGAGCTGTTTTTT. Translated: CASIGLAGDTGELFF.

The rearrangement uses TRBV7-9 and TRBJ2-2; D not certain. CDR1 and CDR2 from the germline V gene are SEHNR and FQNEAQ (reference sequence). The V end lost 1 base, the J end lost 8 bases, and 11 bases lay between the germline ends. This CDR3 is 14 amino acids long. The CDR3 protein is CASSLVSVYGELFF. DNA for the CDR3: TGTGCCAGCAGCTTAGTATCAGTTTATGGGGAGCTGTTTTTT.

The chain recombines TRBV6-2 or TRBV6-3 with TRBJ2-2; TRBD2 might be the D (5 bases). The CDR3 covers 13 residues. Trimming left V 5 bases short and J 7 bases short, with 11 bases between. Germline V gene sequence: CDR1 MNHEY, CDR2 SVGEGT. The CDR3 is CASSRTEGGELFF. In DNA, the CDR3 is TGTGCCAGCAGTCGCACAGAGGGCGGGGAGCTGTTTTTT.

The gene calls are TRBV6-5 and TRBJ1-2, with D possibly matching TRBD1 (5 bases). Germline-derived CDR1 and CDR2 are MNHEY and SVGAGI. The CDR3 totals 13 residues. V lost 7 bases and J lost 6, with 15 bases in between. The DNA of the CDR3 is TGTGCCAGCACCCCGTGGGAGGGGAATGGCTACACCTTC. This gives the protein CASTPWEGNGYTF.

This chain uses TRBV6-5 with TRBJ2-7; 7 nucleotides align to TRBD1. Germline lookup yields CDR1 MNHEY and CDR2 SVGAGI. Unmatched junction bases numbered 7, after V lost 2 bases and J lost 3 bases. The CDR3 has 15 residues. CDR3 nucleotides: TGTGCCAGCAGTTACCCGAAGGGACAGCACTACGAGCAGTACTTC. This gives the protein CASSYPKGQHYEQYF.

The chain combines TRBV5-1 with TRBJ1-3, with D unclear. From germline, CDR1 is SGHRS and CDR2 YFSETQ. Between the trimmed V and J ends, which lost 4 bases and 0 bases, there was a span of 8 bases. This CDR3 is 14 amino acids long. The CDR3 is CASSAGSSGNTIYF. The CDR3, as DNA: TGCGCCAGCAGCGCGGGTAGCTCTGGAAACACCATATATTTT.

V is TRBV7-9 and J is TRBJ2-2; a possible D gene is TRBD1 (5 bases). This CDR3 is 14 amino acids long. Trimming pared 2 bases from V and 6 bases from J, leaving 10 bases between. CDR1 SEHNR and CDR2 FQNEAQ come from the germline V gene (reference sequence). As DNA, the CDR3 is TGTGCCAGCAGCTTATCCAGGGTTCCCGGGGAGCTGTTTTTT. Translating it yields CASSLSRVPGELFF.

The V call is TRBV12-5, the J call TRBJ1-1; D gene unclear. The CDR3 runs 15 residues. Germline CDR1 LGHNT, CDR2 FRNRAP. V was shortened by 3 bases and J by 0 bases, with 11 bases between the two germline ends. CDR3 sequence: CASGFYGFVNTEAFF. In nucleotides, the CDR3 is TGTGCTAGTGGTTTCTACGGGTTCGTGAACACTGAAGCTTTCTTT.

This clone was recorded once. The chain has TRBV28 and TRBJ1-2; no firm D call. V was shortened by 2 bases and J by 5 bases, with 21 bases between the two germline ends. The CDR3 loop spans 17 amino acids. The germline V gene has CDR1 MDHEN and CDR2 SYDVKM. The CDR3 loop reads CASSLVSRLGQLYGYTF. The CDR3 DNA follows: TGTGCCAGCAGTTTAGTAAGCCGGCTCGGCCAACTATATGGCTACACCTTC.

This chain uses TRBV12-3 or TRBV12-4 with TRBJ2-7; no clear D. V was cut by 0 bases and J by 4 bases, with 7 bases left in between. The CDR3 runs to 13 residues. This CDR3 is CASSLAYGYEQYF. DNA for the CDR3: TGTGCCAGCAGTTTAGCTTACGGGTACGAGCAGTACTTC.

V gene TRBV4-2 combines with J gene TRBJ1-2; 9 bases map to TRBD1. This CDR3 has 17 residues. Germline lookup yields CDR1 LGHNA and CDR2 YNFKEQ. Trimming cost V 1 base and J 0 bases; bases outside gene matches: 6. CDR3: CASSQGGQGWANYGYTF. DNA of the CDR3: TGTGCCAGCAGCCAAGGGGGACAGGGTTGGGCTAACTATGGCTACACCTTC.

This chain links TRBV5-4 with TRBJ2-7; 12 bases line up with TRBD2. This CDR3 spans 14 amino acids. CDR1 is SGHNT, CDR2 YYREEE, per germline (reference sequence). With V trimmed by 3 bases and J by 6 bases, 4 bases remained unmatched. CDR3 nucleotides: TGTGCCAGCAGCTCCCTAGCGGGGGGGCGCGAGCAGTACTTC. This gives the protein CASSSLAGGREQYF.

The CDR3 DNA sequence: TGTGCCAGTAGTGTTGACAGCCCTCATTCACCCCTCCACTTT. Translated: CASSVDSPHSPLHF. J is TRBJ1-6 and V is TRBV19; possibly TRBD1 for D (5 bases). Looked up from germline, CDR1 is LNHDA and CDR2 is SQIVND (reference sequence). V was trimmed by 5 bases and J by 8 bases, leaving 13 bases between them. This CDR3 is built from 14 residues. The full variable domain, completed using reference TRBV19 and TRBJ1-6, is DGGITQSPKYLFRKEGQNVTLSCEQNLNHDAMYWYRQDPGQGLRLIYYSQIVNDFQKGDIAEGYSVSREKKESFPLTVTSAQKNPTAFYLCASSVDSPHSPLHFGNGTRLTVT.

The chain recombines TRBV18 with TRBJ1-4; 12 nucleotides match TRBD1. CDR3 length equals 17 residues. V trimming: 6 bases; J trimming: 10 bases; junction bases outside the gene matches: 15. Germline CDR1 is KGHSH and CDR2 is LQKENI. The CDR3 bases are TGTGCCAGCTCCACCATCGGAGAGGGGACAGGGGGCAGAAAACTGTTTTTT. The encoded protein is CASSTIGEGTGGRKLFF.

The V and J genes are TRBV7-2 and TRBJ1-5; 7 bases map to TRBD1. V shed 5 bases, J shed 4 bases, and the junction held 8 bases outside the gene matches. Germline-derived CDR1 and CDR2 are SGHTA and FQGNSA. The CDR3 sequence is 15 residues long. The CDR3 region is CASSGAGQFNQPQHF. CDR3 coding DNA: TGTGCCAGCAGCGGCGCGGGACAGTTTAATCAGCCCCAGCATTTT. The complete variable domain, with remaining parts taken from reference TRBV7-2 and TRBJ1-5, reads GAGVSQSPSNKVTEKGKDVELRCDPISGHTALYWYRQSLGQGLEFLIYFQGNSAPDKSGLPSDRFSAERTGGSVSTLTIQRTQQEDSAVYLCASSGAGQFNQPQHFGDGTRLSIL.

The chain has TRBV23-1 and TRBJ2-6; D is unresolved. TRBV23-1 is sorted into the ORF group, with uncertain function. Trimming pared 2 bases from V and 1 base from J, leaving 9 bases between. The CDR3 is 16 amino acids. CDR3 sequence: CASSQVYPSGANVLTF. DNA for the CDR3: TGCGCCAGCAGTCAAGTCTATCCATCTGGGGCCAACGTCCTGACTTTC.

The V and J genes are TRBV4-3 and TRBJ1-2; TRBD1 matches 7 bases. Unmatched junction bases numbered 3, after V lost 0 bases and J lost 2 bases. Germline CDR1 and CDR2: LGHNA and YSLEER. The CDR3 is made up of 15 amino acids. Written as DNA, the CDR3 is TGCGCCAGCAGCCAAGATGTGGGACAGAACTATGGCTACACCTTC. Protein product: CASSQDVGQNYGYTF.

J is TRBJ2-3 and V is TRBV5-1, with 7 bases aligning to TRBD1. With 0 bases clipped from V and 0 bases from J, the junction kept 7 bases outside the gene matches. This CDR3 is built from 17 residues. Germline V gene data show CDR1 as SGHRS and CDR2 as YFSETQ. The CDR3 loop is CASSLARGRGSTDTQYF. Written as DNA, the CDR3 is TGCGCCAGCAGCTTGGCCCGGGGCAGGGGGAGCACAGATACGCAGTATTTT.

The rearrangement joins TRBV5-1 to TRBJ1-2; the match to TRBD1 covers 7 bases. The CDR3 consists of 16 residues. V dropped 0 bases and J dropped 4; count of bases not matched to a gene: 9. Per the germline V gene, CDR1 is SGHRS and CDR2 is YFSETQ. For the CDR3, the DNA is TGCGCCAGCAGCTTGGCCAAAGGAGGGGGCGGCTATGGCTACACCTTC. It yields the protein CASSLAKGGGGYGYTF.

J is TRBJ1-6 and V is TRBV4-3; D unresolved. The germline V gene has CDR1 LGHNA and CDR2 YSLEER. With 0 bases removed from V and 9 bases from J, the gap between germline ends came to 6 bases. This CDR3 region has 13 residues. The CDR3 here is CASSQETGSPLHF. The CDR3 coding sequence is TGCGCCAGCAGCCAAGAAACTGGTTCACCCCTCCACTTT.